Below, one T cell receptor beta chain is given with its context. Antigen unknown. The source of the sample is a study of cytotoxic CD8 clonotypes in ibrutinib-treated CLL. Across the study: Response samples followed a median around 12 months of treatment, range 6 to 36. The samples contained roughly 240,000 productive templates on average. They also contained an average of about 100,000 productive rearrangements.

CDR3 length equals 14 residues. CDR1 and CDR2 (germline): SNHLY, FYNNEI. The V gene lost 8 bases and the J gene lost 3 bases, with 16 bases spanning the gap. Sequenced by immunoSEQ multiplex PCR; TCRdb stores in-frame clones only, minus some. The sample lists about 160,000 clones, 81% occurring once. Points from the study as a whole: At progression, clonality fell back toward baseline after rising at ibrutinib response. Contraction or stability on treatment was seen for public clonotypes, which were uncommon.

This chain links TRBV2 with TRBJ1-2; D possibly corresponds to TRBD1 (5 bases). The specimen was PBMCs, collected after 12 months of ibrutinib treatment. This TCR was recovered from a human donor with chronic lymphocytic leukemia. CDR3 protein: CASPGGGGYYGYTF. The DNA of the CDR3 is TGTGCCAGCCCGGGGGGGGGAGGCTACTATGGCTACACCTTC.